This entry lists 18 T cell receptor beta chains sequenced from one sample in a study of Ad26.COV2.S vaccination and SARS-CoV-2 variants (dated by TCRdb to 2020 to 2023). Preparation of the library involved the immunoSEQ multiplex PCR assay. Here the immuneACCESS table is served through TCRdb, limited to in-frame sequences with V and J called. Missing clones are a known gap in these copies; in checked studies unresolved V genes cover under half, and the rest lacks a known reason. Here the sample has about 680,000 clones; around 90% occur a single time. Nearly 1.5% of the sample is taken by the ten largest. Per the publication, the treatment or condition label means: over 15 received Ad26.COV2.S at low or high dose, single or two shots; five or six received placebo; per-sample allocation not given. Repertoires of vaccine and placebo recipients were sequenced from samples taken on day 63 after the first injection.

Sequenced material: peripheral blood, taken in a trial of Ad26.COV2.S vaccine versus placebo. These receptors were taken from a person between 18 and 59 years old who received the Ad26.COV2.S COVID-19 vaccine or a placebo.

The chain employs TRBV3-1 (or the pseudogene TRBV3-2) and TRBJ2-7; D is ambiguous. There are 15 residues in the CDR3. CDR1 LGHDT and CDR2 YNNKEL come from the germline V gene (reference sequence). Trimming stripped 0 bases from V and 0 bases from J, with 9 bases between. The CDR3 DNA is TGTGCCAGCAGCCAAGATGGTAGCAGCTCCTACGAGCAGTACTTC. Residues: CASSQDGSSSYEQYF.

A note on this clone: The junction departs from germline at one end; a sequencing error may be responsible. The V gene is TRBV7-9, the J gene TRBJ1-2, with D tentatively TRBD1 (5 bases). Germline CDR1 is SEHNR and CDR2 is FQNEAQ (reference sequence). This CDR3 is built from 8 residues. The chain's CDR3 is CASSSGYF. The CDR3 region has the DNA TGTGCCAGCAGCTCAGGGTACTTC.

The rearrangement joins TRBV10-2 to TRBJ2-5; D is ambiguous. The V gene lost 0 bases and the J gene lost 4 bases, with 15 bases spanning the gap. Looked up from germline, CDR1 is WSHSY and CDR2 is SAAADI. This CDR3 comprises 16 residues. The CDR3 nucleotides are TGCGCCAGCAGTGAGTCGGTGACGGAATCCGGAGAGACCCAGTACTTC. Amino acids: CASSESVTESGETQYF.

The J gene is TRBJ2-5, the V gene TRBV7-3, with 10 bases matching TRBD2. Trimming cost V 5 bases and J 2 bases; bases outside gene matches: 8. The CDR3 extends over 16 amino acids. Germline lookup yields CDR1 SGHTA and CDR2 FQGTGA. The DNA for the CDR3 is TGTGCCAGCAGCCCCCGGTCTAGCGGGGGTCAAGAGACCCAGTACTTC. This codes for CASSPRSSGGQETQYF.

The chain uses TRBV5-1 and TRBJ2-1, with 9 bases lining up with TRBD1. V trimming: 4 bases; J trimming: 0 bases; junction bases outside the gene matches: 17. The CDR3 spans 20 residues. Germline V lookup: CDR1 SGHRS, CDR2 YFSETQ. CDR3 loop: CASSGGDRAFMGNSYNEQFF. The CDR3 region has the DNA TGCGCCAGCAGCGGTGGGGACAGGGCGTTTATGGGGAACTCCTACAATGAGCAGTTCTTC.

The chain couples TRBV6-6 to TRBJ1-6; 7 nucleotides agree with TRBD1. The CDR3 runs 12 residues. Germline trimming cut 5 bases from V and 14 bases from J; bases unmatched to any gene: 6. Per germline, CDR1 MNHNY and CDR2 SVGAGI (reference sequence). The CDR3 DNA sequence: TGTGCCAGCAGTGTCCCAGGGGGAGCCCTCCACTTT. It translates to CASSVPGGALHF.

The V gene is TRBV20-1, the J gene TRBJ2-1; D gene ambiguous. The CDR3 runs to 14 residues. CDR1 and CDR2 from the germline V gene are DFQATT and SNEGSKA (reference sequence). Trimming took off 3 bases at V and 2 bases at J, with 11 bases between the two ends. The CDR3 spells CSASVVIAYNEQFF. Written as DNA, the CDR3 is TGCAGTGCTAGTGTAGTCATTGCCTACAATGAGCAGTTCTTC.

The chain combines TRBV19 with TRBJ2-5, with D possibly TRBD1 on 5 matching bases. This CDR3 is built from 14 residues. V dropped 5 bases and J dropped 5 bases, with 15 bases sitting between them. Germline V gene lookup returns CDR1 LNHDA and CDR2 SQIVND (reference sequence). The DNA of the CDR3 is TGTGCCAGTAGTCCCCTAGGGGAAGGGGAGACCCAGTACTTC. It yields the protein CASSPLGEGETQYF.

This chain links TRBV7-9 with TRBJ1-2; no clear D. The CDR3 sequence is 12 residues long. CDR1 is SEHNR and CDR2 is FQNEAQ in the germline V gene (reference sequence). Trimming left V 2 bases short and J 10 bases short, with 11 bases between. The CDR3 loop reads CASSLPGRAYTF. The CDR3 coding sequence is TGTGCCAGCAGCTTACCCGGAAGGGCCTACACCTTC.

The chain combines TRBV19 with TRBJ1-1; unclear D gene. The CDR3 is 12 amino acids. Germline CDR1 LNHDA, CDR2 SQIVND (reference sequence). The ends were cut back, 7 bases at V and 1 base at J, with 7 bases in the middle. The CDR3 protein is CASTYGNTEAFF. For the CDR3, the DNA is TGTGCCAGTACTTACGGGAACACTGAAGCTTTCTTT.

The chain combines TRBV6-4 with TRBJ2-1, with D possibly TRBD2 on 6 matching bases. This CDR3 contains 16 residues. From germline, CDR1 is MRHNA and CDR2 SNTAGT. V gave up 0 bases and J gave up 6 bases, with 15 bases separating them. CDR3 residues: CASSDSKGRPLNEQFF. The CDR3 nucleotides read TGTGCCAGCAGTGACTCGAAAGGGAGGCCCCTCAATGAGCAGTTCTTC.

The rearrangement joins TRBV6-6 to TRBJ1-5, with D maybe TRBD1 (5 bases). Germline CDR1 is MNHNY and CDR2 is SVGAGI (reference sequence). Trimming stripped 5 bases from V and 0 bases from J, with 11 bases between. This CDR3 comprises 15 residues. The CDR3 DNA reads TGTGCCAGCAGTCACGGGACGGCTAGCAATCAGCCCCAGCATTTT. Its translation is CASSHGTASNQPQHF.

The rearrangement links TRBV27 to TRBJ2-1, with TRBD2 matching 9 bases. V shed 7 bases, J shed 7 bases, and the junction held 8 bases outside the gene matches. Germline values: CDR1 MNHEY, CDR2 SMNVEV (reference sequence). CDR3 length: 14 amino acids. The CDR3 region has the DNA TGTGCCAGCAAGGTAGCGGGAGTTGGGAATGAGCAGTTCTTC. Amino acid sequence: CASKVAGVGNEQFF.

The gene calls are TRBV5-6 and TRBJ2-5, with TRBD1 matching over 7 bases. The CDR3 is 15 amino acids. With V trimmed by 0 bases and J by 2 bases, 4 bases remained unmatched. The germline V gene encodes CDR1 SGHDT and CDR2 YYEEEE. CDR3 region: CASSLVKGAQETQYF. In DNA, the CDR3 is TGTGCCAGCAGCTTGGTGAAGGGGGCACAAGAGACCCAGTACTTC.

The genes are TRBV6-5 and TRBJ1-3; 8 nucleotides agree with TRBD1. Germline CDR1 is MNHEY and CDR2 is SVGAGI. V dropped 2 bases and J dropped 4; count of bases not matched to a gene: 1. The CDR3 totals 14 residues. The DNA of the CDR3 is TGTGCCAGCAGTTACGGACAGGGAGGAAACACCATATATTTT. This codes for CASSYGQGGNTIYF.

The V gene is TRBV5-4, the J gene TRBJ1-6; perhaps TRBD1 as D (5 bases). The V gene lost 0 bases and the J gene lost 0 bases, with 7 bases spanning the gap. The germline V gene has CDR1 SGHNT and CDR2 YYREEE (reference sequence). The CDR3 contains 16 residues. The CDR3 bases are TGTGCCAGCAGCTTGGGTGGGGGCTCCTATAATTCACCCCTCCACTTT. Protein: CASSLGGGSYNSPLHF.

This CDR3 is CSVEDGIGTSATGELFF. CDR3 DNA: TGCAGCGTTGAAGATGGCATCGGGACTAGTGCCACCGGGGAGCTGTTTTTT. The V gene is TRBV29-1, the J gene TRBJ2-2, with 8 nucleotides matching TRBD2. Germline V CDR1 and CDR2: SQVTM, ANQGSEA. The trim removed 0 bases at V and 4 bases at J, leaving 10 bases unmatched. This CDR3 is built from 17 residues.

V is TRBV19 and J is TRBJ1-2; D is possibly TRBD1 (5 bases). CDR1 and CDR2 from the germline V gene are LNHDA and SQIVND (reference sequence). V lost 2 bases, J lost 3 bases, and 7 bases lay in between. This CDR3 is 13 amino acids long. The CDR3 nucleotides read TGTGCCAGTAGTATAACAGGTGACTATGGCTACACCTTC. Protein product: CASSITGDYGYTF.